Listed here are 7 T cell receptor beta chains from one sample, sequenced in a study of T cell responses to AZD1222 COVID-19 vaccine. The table came from immunoSEQ multiplex PCR; TCRdb's copy has only in-frame clones and leaves some out. The sample shows 150,000 to 170,000 clones, about 88% of them seen only once. Sequencing used peripheral blood, obtained on day 0 of AZD1222 vaccination. The receptor source for this set is an adult in good health.

This clone came up once. The chain couples TRBV4-2 to TRBJ2-7, with D possibly TRBD2 on 5 matching bases. CDR1 is LGHNA, CDR2 YNFKEQ, per germline. V lost 0 bases and J 2 bases, leaving 5 bases between the germline ends. The CDR3 spans 13 residues. The chain's CDR3 is CASSQELAYEQYF. CDR3 in DNA: TGTGCCAGCAGCCAAGAACTAGCCTACGAGCAGTACTTC.

V and J are TRBV18 and TRBJ1-6; perhaps TRBD1 as D (5 bases). Germline assignment: CDR1 KGHSH and CDR2 LQKENI. V was pared by 6 bases and J by 10 bases, with 16 bases between. This CDR3 has 14 amino acids. The CDR3 region is CASSTDRTGSPLHF. DNA of the CDR3: TGTGCCAGCTCGACAGACAGAACGGGATCACCCCTCCACTTT.

The chain recombines TRBV5-4 with TRBJ1-6; 8 bases align to TRBD1. The ends lost 4 bases at V and 9 bases at J; junction bases unmatched: 9. CDR1 SGHNT and CDR2 YYREEE come from the germline V gene (reference sequence). This CDR3 comprises 15 residues. CDR3 sequence reads: CASSETGQATSPLHF. CDR3 nucleotide sequence: TGTGCCAGCAGCGAAACGGGACAGGCTACTTCACCCCTCCACTTT.

The V gene is TRBV6-6, the J gene TRBJ2-6; possible D gene TRBD1, 6 bases. Germline loops: CDR1 MNHNY, CDR2 SVGAGI (reference sequence). Trimming cost V 6 bases and J 4 bases, with 25 bases left between them. The CDR3 totals 19 residues. CDR3 residues: CASSSRGQSPSDGANVLTF. In nucleotides, the CDR3 is TGTGCCAGCAGCTCCCGAGGACAGTCGCCTTCGGACGGGGCCAACGTCCTGACTTTC.

The rearrangement uses TRBV7-2 and TRBJ1-2; D may be TRBD1 (5 bases). Looked up from germline, CDR1 is SGHTA and CDR2 is FQGNSA. Between the trimmed V and J ends, which lost 1 base and 4 bases, there was a span of 10 bases. The CDR3 totals 14 residues. Here the CDR3 DNA reads TGTGCCAGCAGCTTAGGGGACGGACCCTATGGCTACACCTTC. Residues: CASSLGDGPYGYTF.

The rearrangement links TRBV6-2 or TRBV6-3 to TRBJ1-5; no reliable D call. The V and J ends lost 2 bases and 2 bases respectively, with 7 bases between them. This CDR3 is built from 14 residues. CDR1 and CDR2 from the germline V gene are MNHEY and SVGEGT. The CDR3 DNA reads TGTGCCAGCAGTTACAATAGTCGCAATCAGCCCCAGCATTTT. Protein: CASSYNSRNQPQHF.

V is TRBV18 and J is TRBJ1-5, with D unclear. Per the germline V gene, CDR1 is KGHSH and CDR2 is LQKENI. This CDR3 has 17 residues. The V end lost 6 bases, the J end lost 1 base, and 19 bases lay between the germline ends. The CDR3 loop reads CASSPSLFSGSNQPQHF. CDR3 in DNA: TGTGCCAGCTCCCCTTCCCTATTTAGTGGGAGCAATCAGCCCCAGCATTTT. Full variable domain (outside the CDR3, taken from reference TRBV18 and TRBJ1-5): NAGVMQNPRHLVRRRGQEARLRCSPMKGHSHVYWYRQLPEEGLKFMVYLQKENIIDESGMPKERFSAEFPKEGPSILRIQQVVRGDSAAYFCASSPSLFSGSNQPQHFGDGTRLSIL.